This T cell receptor (beta chain) was identified during a study of cytomegalovirus exposure and HLA in healthy donors. 13 Jbeta primers and 60 Vbeta primers were used for the PCR. Method: immunoSEQ multiplex PCR; TCRdb's copy keeps in-frame clones and lacks some. The sample includes 160,000 or so clones, roughly 80% of them seen just once. CDR1 and CDR2 from the germline V gene are SGHTA and FQGNSA. This CDR3 spans 14 amino acids. Trimming removed 0 bases at V and 3 bases at J, with 6 bases between. The clonotype comes from a man aged 50 or older in good health and CMV-seropositive. The sample taken for sequencing was PBMCs. The rearrangement joins TRBV7-2 to TRBJ1-5; D gene uncertain. The CDR3, as DNA: TGTGCCAGCAGCTTAGCGCCTACCAATCAGCCCCAGCATTTT. This encodes CASSLAPTNQPQHF.